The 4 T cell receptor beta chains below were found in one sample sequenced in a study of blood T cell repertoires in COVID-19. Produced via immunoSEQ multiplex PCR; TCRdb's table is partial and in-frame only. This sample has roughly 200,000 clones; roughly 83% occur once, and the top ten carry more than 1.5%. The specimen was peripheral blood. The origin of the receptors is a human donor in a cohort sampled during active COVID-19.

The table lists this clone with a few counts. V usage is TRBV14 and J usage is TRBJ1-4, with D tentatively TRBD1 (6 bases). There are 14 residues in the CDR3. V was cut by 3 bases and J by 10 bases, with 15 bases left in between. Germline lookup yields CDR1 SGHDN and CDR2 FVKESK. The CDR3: CASSHNHREAKLFF. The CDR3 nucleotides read TGTGCCAGCAGCCATAACCACAGGGAAGCAAAACTGTTTTTT.

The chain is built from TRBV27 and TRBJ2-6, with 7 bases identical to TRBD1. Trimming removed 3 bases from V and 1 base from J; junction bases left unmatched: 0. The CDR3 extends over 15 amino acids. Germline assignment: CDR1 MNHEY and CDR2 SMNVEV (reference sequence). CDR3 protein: CASSLTGSGANVLTF. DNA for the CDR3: TGTGCCAGCAGTTTGACAGGGTCTGGGGCCAACGTCCTGACTTTC.

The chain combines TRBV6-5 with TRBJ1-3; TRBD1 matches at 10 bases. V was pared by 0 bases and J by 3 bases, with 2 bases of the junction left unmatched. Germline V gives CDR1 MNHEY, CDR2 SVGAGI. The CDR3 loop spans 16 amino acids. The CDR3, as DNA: TGTGCCAGCAGTTACTCCGGGACAGGGGTTGGAAACACCATATATTTT. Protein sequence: CASSYSGTGVGNTIYF.

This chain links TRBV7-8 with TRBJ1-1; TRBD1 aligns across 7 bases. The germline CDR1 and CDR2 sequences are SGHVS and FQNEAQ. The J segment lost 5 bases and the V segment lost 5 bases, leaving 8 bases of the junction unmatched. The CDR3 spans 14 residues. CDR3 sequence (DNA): TGTGCCAGCAGCATAAACAGGGGTTTAACTGAAGCTTTCTTT. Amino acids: CASSINRGLTEAFF.